This T cell receptor (beta chain) stems from a study of cytomegalovirus exposure and HLA in healthy donors. The PCR contained 60 Vbeta and 13 Jbeta primers. In the original processing: Later work found roughly 80 million unique TCR beta chains, with 9.5 million to 11 million shared. Measured with immunoSEQ multiplex PCR; TCRdb has only the in-frame clones, and not every one. The V and J calls and clone size are taken from that table; D and trimming were inferred from the DNA. The sample lists around 200,000 clones, around 84% occurring once. Input material: PBMCs. The clonotype was recovered from a girl aged 2 to 9 in good health and CMV-seropositive.

For the CDR3, the DNA is TGTGCCACCAGCGAAAAACAGGGGTTCGACGAGCAGTACTTC. Protein sequence: CATSEKQGFDEQYF. The chain uses TRBV15 and TRBJ2-7; TRBD1 aligns across 7 bases. The CDR3 runs 14 residues. The V gene's germline CDR1 is LNHNV and CDR2 YYDKDF (reference sequence). V lost 5 bases and J lost 5; bases outside the gene matches: 9. The variable domain in full, with the rest retrieved from reference TRBV15 and TRBJ2-7, is DAMVIQNPRYQVTQFGKPVTLSCSQTLNHNVMYWYQQKSSQAPKLLFHYYDKDFNNEADTPDNFQSRRPNTSFCFLDIRSPGLGDTAMYLCATSEKQGFDEQYFGPGTRLTVT.